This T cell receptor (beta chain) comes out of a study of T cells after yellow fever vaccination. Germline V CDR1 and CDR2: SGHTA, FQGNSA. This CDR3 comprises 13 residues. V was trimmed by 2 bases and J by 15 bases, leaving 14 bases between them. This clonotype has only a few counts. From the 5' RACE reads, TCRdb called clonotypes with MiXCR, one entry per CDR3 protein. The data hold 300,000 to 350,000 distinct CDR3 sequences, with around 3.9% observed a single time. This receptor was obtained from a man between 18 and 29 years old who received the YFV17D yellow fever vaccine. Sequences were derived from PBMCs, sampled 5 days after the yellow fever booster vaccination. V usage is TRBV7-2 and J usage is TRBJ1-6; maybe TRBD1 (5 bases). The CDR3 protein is CASSLWVQERLHF. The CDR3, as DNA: TGTGCCAGCAGCTTATGGGTACAGGAGCGCCTCCACTTT.